The text below deals with one T cell receptor beta chain. No cognate antigen has been identified for it. No clone much larger than this one lies a single base away; base qualities are absent. Receptor amplification or capture employed the immunoSEQ multiplex PCR assay. Imported from immuneACCESS, the table was reduced by TCRdb to in-frame sequences with V and J called. These copies leave out some clones; in studies compared against another copy, an unresolved V gene accounts for under half, and the cause of the remainder is not known. The sample table holds about 140,000 clones, of which just under 95% were seen once. The ten largest clones take up 10% to 12% of the sample. The data were obtained in a study of control samples from healthy donors and cancer patients (dated by TCRdb to 2020 to 2022). Per the germline V gene, SGHTA is the CDR1 and FQGNSA is the CDR2. Including cysteine and phenylalanine, the CDR3 has 14 amino acids. Solely the CDR3 DNA is kept, with 42 bases framed from the first base. Trimming removed 4 bases from V and 4 bases from J, leaving 11 bases between the germline ends.

This TCR derives from a man aged 25-45 years in good health. The chain employs TRBV7-2 and TRBJ2-1, with a weak D call of TRBD2 (6 bases match). Sequenced material: blood. The CDR3 has the sequence CASSSRLGYNEQFF. The DNA sequence reads TGTGCCAGCAGCTCTCGACTAGGATACAATGAGCAGTTCTTC.